There are many counts of the clone carrying this T cell receptor (beta chain). Each patient went into thyroid surgery without having received any treatment. These data originate in a study of metastatic and nonmetastatic thyroid tumors. MiXCR reprocessed the PCR reads for TCRdb. The sample holds about 90,000 clones, 8% to 9.5% seen once. This TCR derives from a female donor with papillary thyroid cancer or a benign thyroid nodule (not recorded which). Some clones in this sample may be carry-over from other donors' samples. The sample comprised blood.

The CDR3 sequence: CAISDRGLEKLFF. CDR3 nucleotide sequence: TGTGCCATCAGTGATAGGGGGCTGGAAAAACTGTTTTTT. The chain is built from TRBV10-3 and TRBJ1-4; the match to TRBD1 covers 7 bases. Germline assignment: CDR1 ENHRY and CDR2 SYGVKD. J gave up 8 bases and V 3 bases, and 3 bases lay outside the gene matches. The CDR3 sequence is 13 residues long.